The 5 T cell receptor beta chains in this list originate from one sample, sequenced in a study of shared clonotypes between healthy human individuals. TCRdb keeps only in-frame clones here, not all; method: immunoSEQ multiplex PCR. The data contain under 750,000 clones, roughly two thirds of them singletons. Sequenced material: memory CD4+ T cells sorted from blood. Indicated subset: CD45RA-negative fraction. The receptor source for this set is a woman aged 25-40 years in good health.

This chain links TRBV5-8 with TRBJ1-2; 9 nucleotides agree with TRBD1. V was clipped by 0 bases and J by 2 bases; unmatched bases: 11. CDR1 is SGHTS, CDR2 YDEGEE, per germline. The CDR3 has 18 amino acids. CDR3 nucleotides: TGTGCCAGCAGCTTGGGCGATTCCGGGACAGGGACCAACTATGGCTACACCTTC. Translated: CASSLGDSGTGTNYGYTF.

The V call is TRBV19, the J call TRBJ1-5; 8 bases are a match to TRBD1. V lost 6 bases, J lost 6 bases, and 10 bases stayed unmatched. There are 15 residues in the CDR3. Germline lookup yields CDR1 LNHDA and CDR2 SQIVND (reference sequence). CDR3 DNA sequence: TGTGCCAGTAGCTTGGACAGGGACCGTACTCAGCCCCAGCATTTT. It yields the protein CASSLDRDRTQPQHF.

The CDR3 region is CASSQGVRLTSTDTQYF. In DNA form, the CDR3 reads TGCGCCAGCAGCCAAGGTGTTAGACTAACAAGCACAGATACGCAGTATTTT. The chain has TRBV4-1 and TRBJ2-3; D is perhaps TRBD2 (5 bases). Trimming pared 1 base from V and 0 bases from J, leaving 14 bases between. In germline, CDR1 is MGHRA, CDR2 YSYEKL. The CDR3 consists of 17 residues.

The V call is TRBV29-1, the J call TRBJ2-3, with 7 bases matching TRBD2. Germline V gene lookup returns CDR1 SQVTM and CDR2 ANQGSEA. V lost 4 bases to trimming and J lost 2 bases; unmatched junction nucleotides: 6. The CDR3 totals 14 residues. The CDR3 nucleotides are TGCAGCGTTGTTAGGGGACTACACACAGATACGCAGTATTTT. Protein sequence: CSVVRGLHTDTQYF.

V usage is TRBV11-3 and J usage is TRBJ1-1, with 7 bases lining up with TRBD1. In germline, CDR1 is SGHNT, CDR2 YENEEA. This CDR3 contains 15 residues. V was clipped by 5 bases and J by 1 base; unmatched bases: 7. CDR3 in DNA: TGTGCCAGCAGCCAATCCGGACAGGCGAACACTGAAGCTTTCTTT. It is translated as CASSQSGQANTEAFF. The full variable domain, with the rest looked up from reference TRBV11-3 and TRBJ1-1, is EAGVVQSPRYKIIEKKQPVAFWCNPISGHNTLYWYLQNLGQGPELLIRYENEEAVDDSQLPKDRFSAERLKGVDSTLKIQPAELGDSAVYLCASSQSGQANTEAFFGQGTRLTVV.